Shown below are 29 T cell receptor beta chains from a single sample sequenced in a study of shared T cell receptors in the human thymus. Produced via immunoSEQ multiplex PCR; TCRdb's table is partial and in-frame only. The sample comprises some 660,000 clones, around 87% of which are singletons, and over 0.008% rests with the top ten. These data are also associated with another study on human thymus T cells.

Sequenced input: thymocytes. The receptors derive from a boy under three years old with a congenital heart defect.

This clone appeared a few times. The chain is built from TRBV4-1 and TRBJ1-3; D uncertain. Trimming cost V 1 base and J 4 bases, with 14 bases left between them. Germline V gives CDR1 MGHRA, CDR2 YSYEKL. CDR3 length: 16 amino acids. CDR3 sequence reads: CASSQVPPGRGNTIYF. The CDR3 DNA reads as TGCGCCAGCAGCCAAGTGCCACCCGGTCGAGGAAACACCATATATTTT.

The rearrangement joins TRBV11-3 to TRBJ2-2; TRBD2 matches at 13 bases. The trim removed 3 bases at V and 3 bases at J, leaving 13 bases unmatched. Germline loops: CDR1 SGHNT, CDR2 YENEEA. This CDR3 is built from 20 residues. CDR3 region: CASSFAPRGLAGIHTGELFF. As DNA, the CDR3 is TGTGCCAGCAGCTTCGCCCCAAGGGGACTAGCGGGGATCCACACCGGGGAGCTGTTTTTT.

The rearrangement joins TRBV10-3 to TRBJ1-2; no firm D call. Germline V lookup: CDR1 ENHRY, CDR2 SYGVKD. The CDR3 runs to 16 residues. V was cut by 3 bases and J by 4 bases, with 18 bases left in between. CDR3 amino acids: CAISEGGGKRFYGYTF. CDR3 DNA: TGTGCCATCAGTGAAGGAGGCGGGAAGAGGTTCTATGGCTACACCTTC.

The V and J genes are TRBV14 and TRBJ2-7; D may be TRBD1 (6 bases). V dropped 6 bases and J dropped 3 bases, with 12 bases sitting between them. Germline loops: CDR1 SGHDN, CDR2 FVKESK. This CDR3 has 13 amino acids. The CDR3 sequence: CASRSSRGYEQYF. The CDR3 DNA follows: TGTGCCAGCAGGTCCTCCAGGGGCTACGAGCAGTACTTC.

The V call is TRBV6-1, the J call TRBJ1-4; D may be TRBD1 (5 bases). The CDR3 contains 14 residues. CDR1 is MNHNS, CDR2 SASEGT, per germline. The V end lost 4 bases, the J end lost 4 bases, and 10 bases lay between the germline ends. CDR3 in DNA: TGTGCCAGCAGTGTGGACAACCTTAATGAAAAACTGTTTTTT. This sequence encodes CASSVDNLNEKLFF.

The V call is TRBV29-1, the J call TRBJ2-3; a possible D gene is TRBD2 (6 bases). Trimming removed 6 bases from V and 6 bases from J, with 19 bases in between. Germline-derived CDR1 and CDR2 are SQVTM and ANQGSEA. The CDR3 is made up of 14 amino acids. CDR3 nucleotides: TGCAGCGTGGTACGGGACTCTACTTTGGATACGCAGTATTTT. As protein: CSVVRDSTLDTQYF.

The chain recombines TRBV5-4 with TRBJ2-7; no reliable D call. V was shortened by 1 base and J by 2 bases, with 13 bases between the two germline ends. Germline CDR1 reads SGHNT; CDR2 reads YYREEE (reference sequence). The CDR3 has 15 residues. CDR3 protein: CASSLLRSPPYEQYF. CDR3 nucleotide sequence: TGTGCCAGCAGCTTGTTACGGAGCCCCCCCTACGAGCAGTACTTC.

The chain is built from TRBV27 and TRBJ1-1, with a possible D match to TRBD1 (5 bases). V was cut by 3 bases and J by 0 bases, with 11 bases left in between. Germline V CDR1 and CDR2: MNHEY, SMNVEV (reference sequence). The CDR3 has 15 residues. The CDR3 DNA reads TGTGCCAGCAGTTTGGGGGGACCTATGAACACTGAAGCTTTCTTT. Translation gives CASSLGGPMNTEAFF.

Here the CDR3 DNA reads TGTGCCAGCAGCTTAGCCCCTATCAGCGGGCGGCTGAACAATGAGCAGTTCTTC. Translation: CASSLAPISGRLNNEQFF. The gene calls are TRBV7-7 and TRBJ2-1; a weak D match, TRBD2 (6 bases). The length of the CDR3 is 18 residues. V was shortened by 0 bases and J by 5 bases, with 20 bases between the two germline ends. The V gene's germline CDR1 is SSHAT and CDR2 FNYEAQ (reference sequence).

This CDR3 reads CASSQGGWGPYEQYF. DNA for the CDR3: TGCGCCAGCAGCCAAGGGGGTTGGGGGCCCTACGAGCAGTACTTC. The chain couples TRBV4-1 to TRBJ2-7; a possible D gene is TRBD1 (6 bases). Germline V gives CDR1 MGHRA, CDR2 YSYEKL. V lost 1 base and J 2 bases, leaving 12 bases between the germline ends. The CDR3 covers 15 residues.

This clone was seen a single time. The chain joins TRBV10-2 to TRBJ2-1, with 8 bases matching TRBD1. Germline-derived CDR1 and CDR2 are WSHSY and SAAADI. V was clipped by 6 bases and J by 8 bases; unmatched bases: 6. This CDR3 region has 13 residues. The CDR3 protein is CASRSGQDYEQFF. In nucleotides, the CDR3 is TGCGCCAGCAGGTCGGGACAGGACTATGAGCAGTTCTTC.

This chain uses TRBV10-3 with TRBJ1-3; D gene uncertain. The CDR3 has 15 residues. Trimming stripped 0 bases from V and 1 base from J, with 7 bases between. CDR1 is ENHRY, CDR2 SYGVKD, per germline. The CDR3 DNA reads as TGTGCCATCAGTGAGTCGGGGAGTTCTGGAAACACCATATATTTT. The encoded protein is CAISESGSSGNTIYF.

V usage is TRBV4-1 and J usage is TRBJ2-3; 8 nucleotides line up with TRBD2. The V gene end was trimmed by 1 base and the J gene end by 9 bases; junction bases not matched to a gene: 9. CDR1 is MGHRA, CDR2 YSYEKL, per germline. This CDR3 is 15 amino acids long. Here the CDR3 reads CASSQVQRELFTQYF. The CDR3 DNA reads as TGCGCCAGCAGCCAAGTGCAGCGGGAGTTATTCACGCAGTATTTT.

This clone was seen more than once but under ten times. The chain employs TRBV5-4 and TRBJ1-4; D is unclear. Germline V gene lookup returns CDR1 SGHNT and CDR2 YYREEE (reference sequence). The CDR3 is 14 amino acids. V lost 0 bases and J 6 bases, leaving 9 bases between the germline ends. In DNA form, the CDR3 reads TGTGCCAGCAGCTTGGGGCAGGAGGATGAAAAACTGTTTTTT. Encoded protein: CASSLGQEDEKLFF.

The rearrangement joins TRBV5-4 to TRBJ1-1, with D perhaps TRBD1 (5 bases). The CDR3 runs to 16 residues. Per germline, CDR1 SGHNT and CDR2 YYREEE (reference sequence). The V and J ends lost 1 base and 1 base respectively, with 14 bases between them. The CDR3: CASSLSWGPKNTEAFF. DNA for the CDR3: TGTGCCAGCAGCTTGAGCTGGGGCCCGAAGAACACTGAAGCTTTCTTT.

This chain links TRBV28 with TRBJ2-7; D ambiguous. Per germline, CDR1 MDHEN and CDR2 SYDVKM. There are 14 residues in the CDR3. The germline V and J ends were trimmed by 6 bases and 5 bases, with 17 bases remaining between them. The CDR3 loop reads CASSLGPRSHEQYF. The CDR3 DNA sequence: TGTGCCAGCAGCCTGGGCCCACGGTCCCACGAGCAGTACTTC.

The chain employs TRBV28 and TRBJ2-7; D may be TRBD1 (6 bases). V lost 8 bases and J lost 1, with 15 bases in between. The CDR3 has 14 amino acids. Germline values: CDR1 MDHEN, CDR2 SYDVKM. Here the CDR3 reads CASAGQRISYEQYF. Here the CDR3 DNA reads TGTGCCAGCGCCGGACAGAGAATATCCTACGAGCAGTACTTC.

This rearrangement joins TRBV11-3 to TRBJ2-7, with TRBD1 as a possible D gene (6 bases). This CDR3 has 13 amino acids. V lost 5 bases, J lost 0 bases, and 8 bases lay in between. Germline loops: CDR1 SGHNT, CDR2 YENEEA. The CDR3 sequence is CASSRDNSYEQYF. Written as DNA, the CDR3 is TGTGCCAGCAGCCGGGACAACTCCTACGAGCAGTACTTC.

The V gene is TRBV15, the J gene TRBJ2-7, with 9 bases fitting TRBD2. The CDR3 is 15 residues long. J was trimmed by 2 bases and V by 2 bases; bases with no gene match: 4. Looked up from germline, CDR1 is LNHNV and CDR2 is YYDKDF (reference sequence). The CDR3 DNA follows: TGTGCCACCAGCAGAATCCGCGGGGGGGCCTACGAGCAGTACTTC. Its protein product is CATSRIRGGAYEQYF.

The genes are TRBV21-1 and TRBJ1-2; the DNA was not compared with TRBD1, the D call given in the table. TRBV21-1 is recorded as a pseudogene. This CDR3 spans 12 amino acids. CDR3 bases: TGTGCCAGCAGCAGCAGGTGGTATGGCTACACCTTC. It is translated as CASSSRWYGYTF.

About this clone itself: The sample contains more than one DNA sequence encoding this CDR3. J is TRBJ1-6 and V is TRBV6-5; a weak D match, TRBD1 (6 bases). The CDR3 consists of 16 residues. The germline CDR1 and CDR2 sequences are MNHEY and SVGAGI. Trimming took off 4 bases at V and 2 bases at J, with 12 bases between the two ends. CDR3 region: CASSLDRSTYNSPLHF. The CDR3 DNA reads as TGTGCCAGCAGTTTAGACAGGTCAACCTATAATTCACCCCTCCACTTT.

The gene calls are TRBV10-3 and TRBJ1-6; no reliable D call. The CDR3 covers 15 residues. Germline lookup yields CDR1 ENHRY and CDR2 SYGVKD. V shed 3 bases and J shed 7 bases, with 13 bases lying between them. The CDR3 nucleotides are TGTGCCATCAGTGACCCGGGTCGTACAAATTCACCCCTCCACTTT. Residues: CAISDPGRTNSPLHF.

The gene calls are TRBV19 and TRBJ2-1; 9 bases match TRBD2. CDR1 and CDR2 from the germline V gene are LNHDA and SQIVND (reference sequence). With V trimmed by 11 bases and J by 7 bases, 18 bases remained unmatched. The CDR3 spans 16 residues. DNA for the CDR3: TGTGCCTCGAAGGGGCTAGCGGGGCCAAGGGGGAATGAGCAGTTCTTC. As protein: CASKGLAGPRGNEQFF.

The chain recombines TRBV12-5 with TRBJ2-6; D is unresolved. Looked up from germline, CDR1 is LGHNT and CDR2 is FRNRAP. The ends were cut back, 6 bases at V and 1 base at J, with 4 bases in the middle. CDR3 length: 13 residues. The CDR3, as DNA: TGTGCTAGTGGCGGGTCTGGGGCCAACGTCCTGACTTTC. Its protein is CASGGSGANVLTF.

This chain links TRBV15 with TRBJ1-1, with 11 nucleotides matching TRBD1. CDR1 and CDR2 (germline): LNHNV, YYDKDF (reference sequence). Trimming at V came to 3 bases and at J to 0 bases, leaving 18 bases not matched to a gene. CDR3 length: 21 amino acids. The CDR3 here is CATSRDRGQGALMKMNTEAFF. The DNA for the CDR3 is TGTGCCACCAGCAGGGACCGCGGACAGGGGGCTTTAATGAAGATGAACACTGAAGCTTTCTTT.

The gene calls are TRBV10-3 and TRBJ2-3, with TRBD2 matching 10 bases. This CDR3 comprises 18 residues. The V gene's germline CDR1 is ENHRY and CDR2 SYGVKD. The junction had 6 bases not matched to a gene; V was cut back by 0 bases and J by 0 bases. The CDR3 nucleotides are TGTGCCATCAGTGAGTCTAGGACTAGCGGAGATAGCACAGATACGCAGTATTTT. It translates to CAISESRTSGDSTDTQYF.

The CDR3 reads CASSCGEGSYEQYF. The DNA of the CDR3 is TGTGCCAGTAGTTGCGGGGAGGGGTCCTACGAGCAGTACTTC. The chain is built from TRBV19 and TRBJ2-7; the match to TRBD2 covers 7 bases. The junction had 5 bases not matched to a gene; V was cut back by 5 bases and J by 1 base. This CDR3 region has 14 residues. The germline V gene has CDR1 LNHDA and CDR2 SQIVND (reference sequence).

This rearrangement joins TRBV27 to TRBJ2-1; 11 positions match TRBD2. Germline V gene data show CDR1 as MNHEY and CDR2 as SMNVEV (reference sequence). The CDR3 length is 17 residues. The V gene end was trimmed by 2 bases and the J gene end by 7 bases; junction bases not matched to a gene: 10. The chain's CDR3 is CASSLDGLAGGRNEQFF. CDR3 DNA sequence: TGTGCCAGCAGTTTAGACGGGCTAGCGGGGGGACGTAATGAGCAGTTCTTC.

The chain carries TRBV28 and TRBJ1-1, with 10 nucleotides matching TRBD1. The CDR3 totals 18 residues. V was clipped by 5 bases and J by 1 base; unmatched bases: 13. Per germline, CDR1 MDHEN and CDR2 SYDVKM. The CDR3 is CASSPGTGEPTQNTEAFF. The CDR3 coding sequence is TGTGCCAGCAGTCCGGGGACAGGGGAACCAACACAGAACACTGAAGCTTTCTTT.